The 13 T cell receptor beta chains listed next were all sequenced from one sample in a study of OX40 agonist ivuxolimab in advanced cancers. Libraries were prepared by immunoSEQ multiplex PCR; TCRdb keeps only in-frame clonotypes and omits some of them. The sample lists approximately 51,000 clones, about 80% seen once, with around 2% in the top ten. This sample comprised CD4+ or CD8+ T cells sorted from blood, obtained in a trial of the OX40 agonist ivuxolimab. These receptors were taken from an adult with an advanced solid tumor such as melanoma, head and neck, liver or kidney cancer.

V gene TRBV18 combines with J gene TRBJ1-4; 7 bases agree with TRBD1. The CDR3 covers 15 residues. Germline lookup yields CDR1 KGHSH and CDR2 LQKENI. With V trimmed by 5 bases and J by 1 base, 4 bases remained unmatched. CDR3 loop: CASSSRQGTNEKLFF. The DNA for the CDR3 is TGTGCCAGCTCATCAAGACAGGGAACTAATGAAAAACTGTTTTTT.

This clone was observed a handful of times. V and J are TRBV19 and TRBJ2-4; tentatively, D is TRBD2 (6 bases). The germline gives CDR1 LNHDA, CDR2 SQIVND (reference sequence). The CDR3 spans 16 residues. Trimming pared 3 bases from V and 6 bases from J, leaving 18 bases between. The CDR3 sequence is CASSISVVGAGNIQYF. For the CDR3, the DNA is TGTGCCAGTAGTATCTCGGTGGTGGGAGCGGGAAACATTCAGTACTTC.

The chain carries TRBV4-1 and TRBJ2-1, with D tentatively TRBD1 or TRBD2 (5 bases each). With 6 bases removed from V and 6 bases from J, the gap between germline ends came to 21 bases. CDR3 length: 16 residues. Germline values: CDR1 MGHRA, CDR2 YSYEKL. In DNA form, the CDR3 reads TGCGCCAGCAGAAAGCCCGGGTCTAGTGGGGGCAATGAGCAGTTCTTC. Its protein is CASRKPGSSGGNEQFF.

The V gene is TRBV7-8, the J gene TRBJ2-5; tentatively, D is TRBD1 or TRBD2 (8 bases each). Trimming took off 5 bases at V and 8 bases at J, with 27 bases between the two ends. Germline CDR1 SGHVS, CDR2 FQNEAQ. CDR3 length: 17 amino acids. CDR3 in amino acids: CASSPPSGTSAGGTQYF. For the CDR3, the DNA is TGTGCCAGCAGCCCCCCGTCCGGGACTAGTGCAGGGGGCACCCAGTACTTC.

The chain combines TRBV7-9 with TRBJ2-5; TRBD1 matches 9 bases. Germline CDR1 and CDR2: SEHNR and FQNEAQ (reference sequence). V lost 5 bases and J lost 4; bases outside the gene matches: 11. The CDR3 has 16 amino acids. CDR3 nucleotide sequence: TGTGCCAGCAGCCTTCCGGGACAGGGTTGGGGAGAGACCCAGTACTTC. Translated: CASSLPGQGWGETQYF.

The chain joins TRBV18 to TRBJ1-3; D is perhaps TRBD1 (5 bases). With 2 bases removed from V and 0 bases from J, the gap between germline ends came to 17 bases. CDR1 is KGHSH and CDR2 is LQKENI in the germline V gene. The length of the CDR3 is 18 residues. The CDR3 DNA sequence: TGTGCCAGCTCACCAAACGATATTGGGACTTTCTCTGGAAACACCATATATTTT. Protein: CASSPNDIGTFSGNTIYF.

The V gene is TRBV7-3, the J gene TRBJ2-3, with 10 bases aligning to TRBD2. The ends lost 1 base at V and 2 bases at J; junction bases unmatched: 6. The germline V gene has CDR1 SGHTA and CDR2 FQGTGA. The CDR3 covers 17 residues. For the CDR3, the DNA is TGTGCCAGCAGCTTAATAGCGGGAGGCCTCCACACAGATACGCAGTATTTT. Translating gives CASSLIAGGLHTDTQYF.

The J gene is TRBJ1-2, the V gene TRBV4-1, with 8 bases lining up with TRBD1. The germline CDR1 and CDR2 sequences are MGHRA and YSYEKL. The V segment lost 1 base and the J segment 8 bases; nucleotides outside the gene matches: 15. This CDR3 is 17 amino acids long. CDR3 protein: CASSQVLAGQEWSGYTF. The CDR3 DNA reads as TGCGCCAGCAGCCAAGTTCTTGCGGGACAGGAGTGGAGCGGCTACACCTTC.

In this sample, this clone turned up once. V and J are TRBV2 and TRBJ1-1; maybe TRBD1 (6 bases). The CDR3 runs 13 residues. With 6 bases removed from V and 4 bases from J, the gap between germline ends came to 12 bases. Looked up from germline, CDR1 is SNHLY and CDR2 is FYNNEI. The CDR3 coding sequence is TGTGCCAGCAGGGTTCAGGGGAGCACTGAAGCTTTCTTT. Translation: CASRVQGSTEAFF. Using reference TRBV2 and TRBJ1-1 for the parts outside the CDR3, the full variable domain is EPEVTQTPSHQVTQMGQEVILRCVPISNHLYFYWYRQILGQKVEFLVSFYNNEISEKSEIFDDQFSVERPDGSNFTLKIRSTKLEDSAMYFCASRVQGSTEAFFGQGTRLTVV.

The chain is built from TRBV5-4 and TRBJ1-4; D unclear. Germline CDR1 SGHNT, CDR2 YYREEE (reference sequence). The CDR3 length is 13 residues. V lost 1 base, J lost 8 bases, and 9 bases lay in between. CDR3 residues: CASSLRNGEKLFF. CDR3 DNA sequence: TGTGCCAGCAGCTTGAGGAATGGAGAAAAACTGTTTTTT.

This chain connects TRBV29-1 to TRBJ2-5; 7 bases agree with TRBD1. The trim removed 7 bases at V and 3 bases at J, leaving 23 bases unmatched. Germline CDR1 and CDR2: SQVTM and ANQGSEA. The CDR3 contains 18 residues. This CDR3 reads CSASHGAGGYRRKETQYF. The CDR3 DNA is TGCAGCGCCTCCCACGGGGCAGGGGGATATCGTAGGAAAGAGACCCAGTACTTC.

The rearrangement joins TRBV10-3 to TRBJ1-2, with TRBD1 matching over 10 bases. Germline CDR1 ENHRY, CDR2 SYGVKD. Unmatched junction bases numbered 7, after V lost 4 bases and J lost 2 bases. CDR3 size: 16 residues. The CDR3 sequence is CAISAPGGQGNYGYTF. DNA of the CDR3: TGTGCCATCAGTGCCCCAGGGGGACAGGGGAACTATGGCTACACCTTC.

This chain connects TRBV5-8 to TRBJ2-1; either TRBD1 or TRBD2 may fit D (6 bases each). The CDR3 extends over 16 amino acids. The ends were cut back, 4 bases at V and 1 base at J, with 15 bases in the middle. CDR1 and CDR2 (germline): SGHTS, YDEGEE. This CDR3 is CASSILQGGSYNEQFF. The CDR3 DNA reads TGTGCCAGCAGCATCCTACAAGGGGGGTCCTACAATGAGCAGTTCTTC. Full variable domain (missing parts from reference TRBV5-8 and TRBJ2-1): EAGVTQSPTHLIKTRGQQATLRCSPISGHTSVYWYQQALGLGLQFLLWYDEGEERNRGNFPPRFSGRQFPNYSSELNVNALELEDSALYLCASSILQGGSYNEQFFGPGTRLTVL.